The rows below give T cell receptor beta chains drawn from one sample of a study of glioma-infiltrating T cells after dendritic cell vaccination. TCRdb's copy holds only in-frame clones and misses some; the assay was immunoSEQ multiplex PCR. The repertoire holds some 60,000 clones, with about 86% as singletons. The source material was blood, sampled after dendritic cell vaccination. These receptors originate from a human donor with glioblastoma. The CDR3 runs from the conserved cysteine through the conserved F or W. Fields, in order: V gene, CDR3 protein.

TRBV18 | CASSPTGDRGGRAFF
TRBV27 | CASSPGTGGNEQYF
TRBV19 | CASSPTRDSSTDTQYF
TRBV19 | CASNPGQVNYGYTF
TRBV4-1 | CASSRPGQREKLFF
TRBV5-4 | CASSLPGAISTDTQYF
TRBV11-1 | CASSGGGVPRFYGYTF
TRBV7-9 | CASSPPGTGDYGYTF
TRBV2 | CASQIGGNTGELFF
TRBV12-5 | CASGLAGVQARRLNEQYF
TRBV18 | CASSLTIQRDTDTQYF
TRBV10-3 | CAISANRGGTEAFF
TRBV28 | CASSSRLAGEPDTQYF
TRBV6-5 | CASSLGLAGYEQYF
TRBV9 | CASSPGLAGGLSYEQYF
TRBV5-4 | CASSLGLAGQETQYF
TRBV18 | CASSSSTSRSSYNEQFF
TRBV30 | CAWSVASRDTQYF
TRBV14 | CASSQVLDRGQGSSYEQYF
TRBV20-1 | CSAGDRYEQYF
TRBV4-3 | CASSQETGYTEAFF
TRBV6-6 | CASSFGHTDTQYF